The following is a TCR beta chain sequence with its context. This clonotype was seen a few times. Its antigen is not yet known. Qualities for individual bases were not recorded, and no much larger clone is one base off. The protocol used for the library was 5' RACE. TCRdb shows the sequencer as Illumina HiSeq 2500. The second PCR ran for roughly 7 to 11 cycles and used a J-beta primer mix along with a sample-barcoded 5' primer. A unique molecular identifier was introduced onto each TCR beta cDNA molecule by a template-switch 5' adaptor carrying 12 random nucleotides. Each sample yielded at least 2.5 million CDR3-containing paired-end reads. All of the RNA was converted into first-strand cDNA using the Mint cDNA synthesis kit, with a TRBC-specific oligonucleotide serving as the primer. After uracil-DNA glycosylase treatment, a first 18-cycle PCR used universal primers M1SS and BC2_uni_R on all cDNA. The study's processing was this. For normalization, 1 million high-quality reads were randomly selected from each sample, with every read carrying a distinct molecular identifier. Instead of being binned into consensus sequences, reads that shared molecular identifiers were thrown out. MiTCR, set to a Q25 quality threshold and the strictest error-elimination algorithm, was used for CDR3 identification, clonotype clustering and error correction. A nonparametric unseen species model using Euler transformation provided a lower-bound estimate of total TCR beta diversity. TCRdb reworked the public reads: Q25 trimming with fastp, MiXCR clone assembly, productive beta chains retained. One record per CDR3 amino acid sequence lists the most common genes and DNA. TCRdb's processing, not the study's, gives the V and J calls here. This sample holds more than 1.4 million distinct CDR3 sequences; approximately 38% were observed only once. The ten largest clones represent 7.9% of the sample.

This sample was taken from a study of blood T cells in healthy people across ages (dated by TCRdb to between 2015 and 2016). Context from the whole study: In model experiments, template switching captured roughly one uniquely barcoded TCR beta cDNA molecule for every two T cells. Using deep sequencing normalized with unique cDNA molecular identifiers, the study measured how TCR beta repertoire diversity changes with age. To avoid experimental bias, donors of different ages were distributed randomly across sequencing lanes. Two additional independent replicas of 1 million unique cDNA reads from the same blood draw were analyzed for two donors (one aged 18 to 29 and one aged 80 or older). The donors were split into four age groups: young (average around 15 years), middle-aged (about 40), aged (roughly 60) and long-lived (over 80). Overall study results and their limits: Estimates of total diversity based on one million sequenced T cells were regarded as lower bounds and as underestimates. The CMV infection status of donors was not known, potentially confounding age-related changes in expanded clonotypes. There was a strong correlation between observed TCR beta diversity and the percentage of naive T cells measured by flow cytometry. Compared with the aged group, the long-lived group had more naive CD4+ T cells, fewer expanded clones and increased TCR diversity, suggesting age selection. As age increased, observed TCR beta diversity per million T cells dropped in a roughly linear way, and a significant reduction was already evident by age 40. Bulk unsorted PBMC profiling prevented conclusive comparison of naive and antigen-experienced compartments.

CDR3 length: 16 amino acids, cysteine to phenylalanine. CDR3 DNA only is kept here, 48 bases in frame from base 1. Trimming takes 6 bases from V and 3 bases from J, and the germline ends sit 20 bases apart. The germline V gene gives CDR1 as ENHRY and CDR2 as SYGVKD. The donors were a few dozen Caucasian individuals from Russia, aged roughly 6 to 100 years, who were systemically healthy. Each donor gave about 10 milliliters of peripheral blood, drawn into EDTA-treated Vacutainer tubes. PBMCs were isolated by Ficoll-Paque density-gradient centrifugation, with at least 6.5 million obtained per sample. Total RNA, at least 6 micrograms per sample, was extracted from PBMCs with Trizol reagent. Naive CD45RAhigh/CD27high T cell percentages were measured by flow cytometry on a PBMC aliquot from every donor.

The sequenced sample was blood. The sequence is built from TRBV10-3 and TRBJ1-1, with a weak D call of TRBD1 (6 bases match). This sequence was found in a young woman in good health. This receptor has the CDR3 CAISRVGGRGDTEAFF. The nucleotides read TGTGCCATCAGCCGAGTCGGGGGGCGAGGGGACACTGAAGCTTTCTTT.